This TCR beta chain is from a study of cytomegalovirus exposure and HLA in healthy donors. Findings of the study overall: What a later analysis reportedly showed was that an Asian-associated ancestry cluster had fewer N-insertions than the roughly 700-donor mean. It has been reported that TCR beta sequences accurately predicted the HLA-A and HLA-B alleles of most subjects.

V was shortened by 3 bases and J by 4 bases, with 12 bases between the two germline ends. This CDR3 spans 14 amino acids. Germline lookup yields CDR1 KGHSH and CDR2 LQKENI. Remarks on this clone: Its specificity is unknown.

PCR amplification relied on 60 Vbeta primers (plus 13 Jbeta primers). Assay: immunoSEQ multiplex PCR; the TCRdb copy retains only in-frame clones and omits some. Among 140,000 to 150,000 clones listed, 65% to 80% were seen once. The receptor comes from a man between 35 and 55 years old in good health and CMV-seropositive. The sequencing input was PBMCs. The genes are TRBV18 and TRBJ1-1; the D is unclear. The CDR3 coding sequence is TGTGCCAGCTCACCCTCCGGGAGTTCCACTGAAGCTTTCTTT. Translation: CASSPSGSSTEAFF.